The rows below give T cell receptor beta chains drawn from one sample of a study of T cells in Graves' hyperthyroidism and ophthalmopathy. Via MiXCR, TCRdb re-called the multiplex PCR reads, giving one row per CDR3 protein. The sample lists hundreds of thousands of distinct CDR3 sequences, about 45% occurring once. Specimen: peripheral blood or thyroid tissue (not recorded which). The receptor set was obtained from an adult man with Graves' disease, either hyperthyroidism or ophthalmopathy (not recorded which). Both conserved end residues are part of each CDR3. A D gene is named only where the DNA matches it firmly. Size is omitted from some rows. Given values are once, few, many or a class for expanded clones.

J	D	V	size	CDR3	DNA
TRBJ1-6	-	TRBV7-9	-	CASSTGSGTRGGTSYNSPLHF	TGTGCCAGCAGCACCGGGAGTGGGACCCGGGGAGGGACCTCCTATAATTCACCCCTCCACTTT
TRBJ1-1	-	TRBV12-3/TRBV12-4	many	CASSLVGEAFF	TGTGCCAGCAGCCTAGTAGGGGAAGCTTTCTTT
TRBJ1-5	TRBD1	TRBV9	-	CASSPMQGVSQPQHF	TGTGCCAGCTCACCAATGCAGGGGGTGAGTCAGCCCCAGCATTTT
TRBJ1-2	-	TRBV11-2	-	CASSLTGMDNYGYTF	TGTGCCAGCAGTCTTACAGGGATGGATAACTATGGCTACACCTTC
TRBJ2-7	-	TRBV10-3	few	CASSEDPASREQYF	TGTGCCAGCAGTGAAGACCCAGCCTCTCGCGAGCAGTACTTC
TRBJ2-7	-	TRBV7-9	-	CASSLGGDGVKPYEQYF	TGTGCCAGCAGCTTAGGAGGGGACGGCGTAAAGCCCTACGAGCAGTACTTC
TRBJ2-5	-	TRBV6-1	few	CASRITGWETQYF	TGTGCCAGCAGAATTACAGGGTGGGAGACCCAGTACTTC
TRBJ2-5	TRBD1	TRBV12-3/TRBV12-4	-	CASSPRQGWVQETQYF	TGTGCCAGCAGCCCCCGACAGGGTTGGGTCCAAGAGACCCAGTACTTC
TRBJ2-7	TRBD1	TRBV7-9	-	CASQDRGSYEQYF	TGTGCCAGTCAGGACAGGGGGTCCTACGAGCAGTACTTC
TRBJ2-7	TRBD1	TRBV6-5	-	CASSYGAGGYEQYF	TGTGCCAGCAGTTACGGTGCAGGGGGCTACGAGCAGTACTTC
TRBJ1-5	-	TRBV9	-	CASSGNGVRNQPQHF	TGTGCCAGCAGTGGGAACGGGGTTCGCAATCAGCCCCAGCATTTT
TRBJ1-2	-	TRBV7-9	many	CAIGNTLRRYTF	TGTGCCATCGGCAATACCCTCAGGCGCTACACCTTC
TRBJ1-1	-	TRBV10-1	many	CASRQGMNTEAFF	TGCGCCAGCAGACAGGGTATGAACACTGAAGCTTTCTTT
TRBJ1-1	-	TRBV10-3	-	CASRDRLRYQAFF	TGTGCCAGCAGGGACCGACTCCGATACCAAGCTTTCTTT
TRBJ2-5	-	TRBV7-8	many	CASSYALASQETQYF	TGTGCCAGCAGCTATGCCCTAGCTTCACAAGAGACCCAGTACTTC
TRBJ1-2	-	TRBV2	many	CASSAGNYGYTF	TGTGCCAGTAGTGCGGGGAACTATGGCTACACCTTC
TRBJ1-1	-	TRBV29-1	-	CSEWGDNTEAFF	TGCAGTGAATGGGGCGATAACACTGAAGCTTTCTTT
TRBJ1-3	-	TRBV29-1	-	CSVALTMNTIYF	TGCAGCGTTGCGTTAACTATGAACACCATATATTTT
TRBJ2-5	TRBD2	TRBV7-9	-	CASSAGTSGRETQYF	TGTGCCAGCAGCGCGGGGACTAGCGGGAGGGAGACCCAGTACTTC
TRBJ2-7	TRBD1	TRBV2	-	CASNERSMRDRGLYF	TGTGCCAGCAATGAACGTTCAATGAGGGACAGGGGACTGTACTTC
TRBJ2-5	TRBD2	TRBV5-1	few	CASSYETSGETQYF	TGCGCCAGCAGCTATGAGACTAGCGGAGAGACCCAGTACTTC
TRBJ1-2	TRBD1	TRBV20-1	few	CSARDFRGLYGYTF	TGCAGTGCTAGAGACTTCAGGGGGCTCTATGGCTACACCTTC
TRBJ1-3	-	TRBV10-3	-	CAISVGGLGNTIYF	TGTGCCATCAGTGTTGGGGGCCTTGGAAACACCATATATTTT
TRBJ2-3	-	TRBV24-1	-	CATSDSQGGDTQYF	TGTGCCACCAGTGATTCCCAGGGGGGAGATACGCAGTATTTT
TRBJ2-2	-	TRBV5-1	-	CASSWAGRPNTGELFF	TGCGCCAGCAGCTGGGCGGGGCGCCCGAACACCGGGGAGCTGTTTTTT
TRBJ2-5	TRBD1	TRBV5-8	-	CASSFGTGKQETQYF	TGTGCCAGCAGCTTCGGGACAGGGAAGCAAGAGACCCAGTACTTC
TRBJ2-3	-	TRBV6-5	-	CASSYQQGRDTQYF	TGTGCCAGCAGTTACCAACAGGGTCGCGATACGCAGTATTTT
TRBJ2-7	-	TRBV7-2	few	CASSLARGVYEQYF	TGTGCCAGCAGCTTAGCAAGGGGGGTCTACGAGCAGTACTTC
TRBJ2-5	TRBD1	TRBV7-8	-	CASSLSQGRGPHETQYF	TGTGCCAGCAGCTTATCACAGGGCAGGGGGCCTCACGAGACCCAGTACTTC
TRBJ1-1	TRBD1	TRBV7-2	-	CASSQDSARGGTEAFF	TGCGCCAGCAGCCAAGATTCGGCCAGGGGGGGCACTGAAGCTTTCTTT
TRBJ1-1	-	TRBV12-3/TRBV12-4	few	CASSEWEGGGTEAFF	TGTGCCAGTTCCGAGTGGGAGGGAGGAGGCACTGAAGCTTTCTTT
TRBJ1-5	TRBD1	TRBV12-3/TRBV12-4	-	CASSSFGTGVNQPQHF	TGTGCCAGCAGTTCTTTCGGGACAGGGGTCAATCAGCCCCAGCATTTT
TRBJ1-5	TRBD1	TRBV6-4	-	CVPGGYYQPQHF	TGTGTGCCAGGGGGCTATTACCAGCCCCAGCATTTT
TRBJ2-7	-	TRBV7-8	many	CASSRTEDSETYEQYF	TGTGCCAGCAGCCGCACCGAGGACAGCGAGACCTACGAGCAGTACTTC
TRBJ2-6	TRBD2	TRBV19	-	CASSKEAGAGSGANVLTF	TGTGCCAGTAGTAAAGAAGCGGGAGCAGGTTCTGGGGCCAACGTCCTGACTTTC
TRBJ1-4	TRBD1	TRBV10-3	-	CAISESMPGQGRAEKLFF	TGTGCCATCAGTGAGTCGATGCCGGGACAGGGACGGGCTGAAAAACTGTTTTTT
TRBJ1-2	TRBD1	TRBV7-2	few	CASRQTGVYGYTF	TGTGCCAGCAGGCAGACAGGGGTCTATGGCTACACCTTC
TRBJ1-1	TRBD1	TRBV9	few	CASRDRAGNEAFF	TGTGCCAGCAGGGACAGGGCGGGCAATGAAGCTTTCTTT
TRBJ2-3	-	TRBV7-9	-	CASSEVAGTTGTQYF	TGTGCCAGCAGTGAAGTGGCAGGGACCACGGGTACGCAGTATTTT
TRBJ2-7	-	TRBV29-1	many	CSVELAEATYEQYF	TGCAGCGTTGAGTTAGCGGAGGCCACCTACGAGCAGTACTTC